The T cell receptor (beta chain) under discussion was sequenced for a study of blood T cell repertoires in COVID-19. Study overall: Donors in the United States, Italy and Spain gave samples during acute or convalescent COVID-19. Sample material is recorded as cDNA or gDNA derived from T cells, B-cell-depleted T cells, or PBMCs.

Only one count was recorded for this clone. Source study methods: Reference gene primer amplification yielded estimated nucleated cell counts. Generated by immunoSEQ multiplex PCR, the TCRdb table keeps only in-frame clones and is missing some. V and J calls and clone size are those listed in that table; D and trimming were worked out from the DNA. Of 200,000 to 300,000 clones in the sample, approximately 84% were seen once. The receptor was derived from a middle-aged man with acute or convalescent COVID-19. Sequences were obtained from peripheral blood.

The CDR3 DNA follows: TGCGCCAGCAGCCCGGGGGGACCTAACTATGGCTACACCTTC. This encodes CASSPGGPNYGYTF. The V gene is TRBV5-1, the J gene TRBJ1-2; D perhaps matches TRBD1 (5 bases). CDR3 length equals 14 residues. Trimming took 4 bases from V and 0 from J, leaving 10 bases between them. Germline CDR1 SGHRS, CDR2 YFSETQ.